This note documents a single T cell receptor (beta chain) sequence. These data originate in a study of blood T cell repertoires in COVID-19. Background on the study: The study drew acute and convalescent COVID-19 samples from the United States, Italy and Spain.

In the study's own analysis: Using reference gene primer amplification, nucleated cell counts were estimated. Here immunoSEQ multiplex PCR was the method, and the copy in TCRdb shows in-frame clones only, minus some. For V, J and clone size, that table is used; D and trimming come from the DNA. The sample includes roughly 30,000 clones, roughly 87% of them seen just once. The ends were cut back, 4 bases at V and 0 bases at J, with 10 bases in the middle. Germline V gene data show CDR1 as SEHNR and CDR2 as FQNEAQ (reference sequence). This CDR3 is built from 14 residues. This clonotype originated in a human donor in a cohort sampled during active COVID-19. The chain links TRBV7-9 to TRBJ2-7; tentatively, D is TRBD1 (6 bases). Sequenced input: peripheral blood. This CDR3 reads CASSSRDTSYEQYF. The CDR3 region has the DNA TGTGCCAGCAGCTCCCGGGACACCTCCTACGAGCAGTACTTC.